These 18 T cell receptor beta chains originate from one sample sequenced in a study of T cell repertoires in cytomegalovirus infection. MiXCR was run by TCRdb on the reads, yielding one entry per CDR3 protein. The sample has 450,000 to 600,000 distinct CDR3 sequences; more than 40% are singletons. These receptors have no identified antigens. The material sequenced was cultured PBMCs, taken from culture after CMV antigen stimulation. The receptors were gathered from a human donor in good health (CMV status not recorded). Some clones in this sample may be carry-over from other donors' samples.

CDR3 sequence (DNA): TGTGCCAGCAGCTTATCACCATTGTACGAGCAGTACTTC. It encodes CASSLSPLYEQYF. This chain links TRBV7-8 with TRBJ2-7; D is uncertain. The CDR3 consists of 13 residues. Trimming left V 2 bases short and J 4 bases short, with 9 bases between. Germline CDR1 SGHVS, CDR2 FQNEAQ.

The chain has TRBV3-1 and TRBJ2-5; the D is unclear. The V end lost 2 bases, the J end lost 5 bases, and 9 bases lay between the germline ends. The CDR3 is 13 residues long. CDR1 is LGHDT, CDR2 YNNKEL, per germline (reference sequence). CDR3 sequence reads: CASSQQLKETQYF. CDR3 nucleotides: TGTGCCAGCAGCCAACAGCTAAAGGAGACCCAGTACTTC.

This clonotype was counted between two and nine times. The V and J genes are TRBV28 and TRBJ2-5, with 8 bases identical to TRBD1. V was pared by 7 bases and J by 5 bases, with 9 bases of the junction left unmatched. This CDR3 spans 14 amino acids. The V gene's germline CDR1 is MDHEN and CDR2 SYDVKM. The CDR3 DNA reads as TGTGCCAGCACTATCAGGGGGCTTGGGGAGACCCAGTACTTC. As protein: CASTIRGLGETQYF.

This clonotype was seen more than once but under ten times. The V gene is TRBV7-6, the J gene TRBJ1-2; D is unclear. V lost 1 base and J 8 bases, leaving 17 bases between the germline ends. Germline values: CDR1 SGHVS, CDR2 FNYEAQ. This CDR3 has 15 residues. The CDR3 sequence: CASSLGRQALEGYTF. The CDR3 region has the DNA TGTGCCAGCAGCTTAGGGCGGCAGGCCCTTGAGGGCTACACCTTC.

V usage is TRBV19 and J usage is TRBJ1-5; 9 nucleotides line up with TRBD1. CDR3 length: 18 residues. The germline CDR1 and CDR2 sequences are LNHDA and SQIVND (reference sequence). After removal of 3 bases from V and 3 bases from J, the junction contained 12 bases not matched to a gene. In DNA form, the CDR3 reads TGTGCCAGTAGTATTCCCAACAGGGGGCCCAAGCACAATCAGCCCCAGCATTTT. This translates into CASSIPNRGPKHNQPQHF.

The chain is built from TRBV19 and TRBJ2-5; 11 positions agree with TRBD1. The germline V gene has CDR1 LNHDA and CDR2 SQIVND (reference sequence). The CDR3 has 14 amino acids. With 6 bases clipped from V and 1 base from J, the junction kept 1 base outside the gene matches. The CDR3 loop reads CASRDRGRQETQYF. In nucleotides, the CDR3 is TGTGCCAGTAGGGACAGGGGGCGCCAAGAGACCCAGTACTTC. Complete variable domain (other parts from reference TRBV19 and TRBJ2-5): DGGITQSPKYLFRKEGQNVTLSCEQNLNHDAMYWYRQDPGQGLRLIYYSQIVNDFQKGDIAEGYSVSREKKESFPLTVTSAQKNPTAFYLCASRDRGRQETQYFGPGTRLLVL.

In this sample, this clonotype turned up a few times. This rearrangement joins TRBV5-1 to TRBJ2-5; tentatively, D is TRBD2 (5 bases). The CDR3 totals 14 residues. The germline V and J ends were trimmed by 4 bases and 7 bases, with 17 bases remaining between them. CDR1 is SGHRS and CDR2 is YFSETQ in the germline V gene. The CDR3 here is CASSLPDSSWTQYF. CDR3 nucleotide sequence: TGCGCCAGCAGCCTCCCGGACTCCTCGTGGACCCAGTACTTC.

The chain links TRBV20-1 to TRBJ1-6; 8 positions agree with TRBD1. The CDR3 loop spans 13 amino acids. Germline CDR1 DFQATT, CDR2 SNEGSKA (reference sequence). J was trimmed by 9 bases and V by 5 bases; bases with no gene match: 6. The CDR3: CSASDRAGSPLHF. The CDR3 coding sequence is TGCAGTGCTTCGGACAGGGCGGGTTCACCCCTCCACTTT.

The chain has TRBV20-1 and TRBJ2-5; D call uncertain. CDR3 length: 13 residues. With 3 bases removed from V and 0 bases from J, the gap between germline ends came to 8 bases. The germline V gene has CDR1 DFQATT and CDR2 SNEGSKA (reference sequence). In nucleotides, the CDR3 is TGCAGTGCTAGGGGCCGGGACCAAGAGACCCAGTACTTC. Translation: CSARGRDQETQYF.

The chain employs TRBV6-2 or TRBV6-3 and TRBJ2-3, with D possibly TRBD2 on 5 matching bases. V dropped 6 bases and J dropped 1 base, with 14 bases sitting between them. The CDR3 has 15 amino acids. Germline CDR1 is MNHEY and CDR2 is SVGEGT. The CDR3 coding sequence is TGTGCCAGCAGCCAGACGGGGTTTCGCACAGATACGCAGTATTTT. Its translation: CASSQTGFRTDTQYF.

This clonotype appeared a few times. The chain carries TRBV11-2 and TRBJ1-4; D remains ambiguous. Germline loops: CDR1 SGHAT, CDR2 FQNNGV. CDR3 length: 16 residues. Between the trimmed V and J ends, which lost 0 bases and 7 bases, there was a span of 15 bases. The CDR3 here is CASSLEGAGWGEKLFF. As DNA, the CDR3 is TGTGCCAGCAGCTTAGAGGGCGCCGGGTGGGGTGAAAAACTGTTTTTT.

This clonotype showed up just a few times. The rearrangement joins TRBV5-4 to TRBJ1-4, with TRBD1 as a possible D gene (6 bases). The CDR3 contains 14 residues. Per the germline V gene, CDR1 is SGHNT and CDR2 is YYREEE (reference sequence). V lost 4 bases, J lost 7 bases, and 14 bases lay in between. The CDR3 DNA follows: TGTGCCAGCAGCCCAAAGGGGGGGAGTGAAAAACTGTTTTTT. This encodes CASSPKGGSEKLFF.

This clonotype has more than one count but fewer than ten. V gene TRBV6-5 combines with J gene TRBJ1-4; D not certain. Germline CDR1 reads MNHEY; CDR2 reads SVGAGI. The CDR3 is 16 residues long. V was pared by 5 bases and J by 0 bases, with 13 bases between. Here the CDR3 reads CASSAIAFTTNEKLFF. CDR3 in DNA: TGTGCCAGCAGTGCCATAGCCTTTACAACTAATGAAAAACTGTTTTTT.

About this clonotype itself: A much larger clone lies a single base off, so this may be a read error. The chain joins TRBV7-2 to TRBJ2-7; D uncertain. The CDR3 is made up of 13 amino acids. Per germline, CDR1 SGHTA and CDR2 FQGNSA. The CDR3 loop reads CASSQPPTYKQYF. In nucleotides, the CDR3 is TGTGCCAGCAGCCAGCCACCTACCTACAAGCAGTACTTC.

The chain couples TRBV12-3 or TRBV12-4 to TRBJ1-1; D not resolved. The V end lost 2 bases, the J end lost 1 base, and 11 bases lay between the germline ends. CDR3 size: 15 residues. Here the CDR3 DNA reads TGTGCCAGCAGTTTAAGTCCAGCTAGGAACACTGAAGCTTTCTTT. This encodes CASSLSPARNTEAFF.

This clonotype showed up just a few times. The chain is built from TRBV12-3 or TRBV12-4 and TRBJ1-1; TRBD1 agrees at 7 bases. The CDR3 contains 11 residues. With 6 bases clipped from V and 5 bases from J, the junction kept 0 bases outside the gene matches. The CDR3 spells CASRGQTEAFF. The CDR3 region has the DNA TGTGCCAGCAGGGGACAGACTGAAGCTTTCTTT.

With regard to this clonotype: One end of the junction fails to match germline, which may point to a read error. The J gene is TRBJ2-3, the V gene TRBV20-1; TRBD2 matches at 8 bases. The CDR3 is 18 amino acids. Germline V gene sequence: CDR1 DFQATT, CDR2 SNEGSKA (reference sequence). CDR3 region: CSAMGGRGAGSMTGTQYF. In nucleotides, the CDR3 is TGCAGTGCTATGGGAGGGCGGGGGGCCGGGAGCATGACAGGTACGCAGTATTTT.

The chain is built from TRBV12-3 or TRBV12-4 and TRBJ1-5; no definite D call. The CDR3 totals 13 residues. V was pared by 5 bases and J by 5 bases, with 10 bases between. The CDR3 region has the DNA TGTGCCAGCAGTATTATCACGTATCAGCCCCAGCATTTT. Its translation is CASSIITYQPQHF.